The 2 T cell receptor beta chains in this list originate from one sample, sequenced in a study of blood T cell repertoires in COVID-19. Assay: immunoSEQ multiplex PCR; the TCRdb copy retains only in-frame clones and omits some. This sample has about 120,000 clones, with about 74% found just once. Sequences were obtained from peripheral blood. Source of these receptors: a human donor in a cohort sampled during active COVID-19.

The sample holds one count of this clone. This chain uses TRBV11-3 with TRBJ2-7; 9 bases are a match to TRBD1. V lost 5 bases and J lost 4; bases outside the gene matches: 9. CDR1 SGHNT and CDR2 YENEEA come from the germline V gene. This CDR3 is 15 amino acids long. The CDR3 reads CASSLSGQGNYEQYF. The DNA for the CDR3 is TGTGCCAGCAGCCTGTCGGGACAGGGTAATTACGAGCAGTACTTC.

The CDR3 DNA sequence: TGTGCCAGCAGCACGGGACAGAAGATGAACACTGAAGCTTTCTTT. Encoded protein: CASSTGQKMNTEAFF. The J gene is TRBJ1-1, the V gene TRBV5-5, with TRBD1 identical over 7 bases. The length of the CDR3 is 15 residues. Trimming at V came to 4 bases and at J to 0 bases, leaving 6 bases not matched to a gene. Germline assignment: CDR1 SGHKS and CDR2 YYEKEE (reference sequence).